The present TCR beta chain was sequenced within a study of CD4 T cells in relation to SARS-CoV-2 and coronaviruses. Here immunoSEQ multiplex PCR was the method, and the copy in TCRdb shows in-frame clones only, minus some. The table has approximately 70,000 clones, roughly 93% seen once. Unexposed donor CD4+ T cells date from 2011-2018, before the COVID-19 pandemic. CDR1 and CDR2 (germline): LGHDT, YNNKEL (reference sequence). The CDR3 has 16 amino acids. The V end lost 1 base, the J end lost 1 base, and 14 bases lay between the germline ends. The sample was naive CD4+ T cells from PBMCs. Documented subset: naive CD4+ T cells isolated by negative enrichment. This receptor was obtained from a human donor in good health. The chain uses TRBV3-1 (or the pseudogene TRBV3-2) and TRBJ2-7; possibly TRBD1 for D (5 bases). DNA of the CDR3: TGTGCCAGCAGCCAAGCCGTGGGAAGGGGTTCCTACGAGCAGTACTTC. It encodes CASSQAVGRGSYEQYF.